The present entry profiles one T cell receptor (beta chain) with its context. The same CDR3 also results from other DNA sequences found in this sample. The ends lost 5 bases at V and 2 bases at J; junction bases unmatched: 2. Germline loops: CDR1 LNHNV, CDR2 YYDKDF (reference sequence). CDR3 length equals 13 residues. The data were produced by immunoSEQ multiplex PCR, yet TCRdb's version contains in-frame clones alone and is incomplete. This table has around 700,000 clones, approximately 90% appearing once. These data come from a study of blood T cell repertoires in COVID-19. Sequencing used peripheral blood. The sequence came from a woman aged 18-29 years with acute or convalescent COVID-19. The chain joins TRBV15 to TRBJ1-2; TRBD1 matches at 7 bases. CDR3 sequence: CATSGGQNYGYTF. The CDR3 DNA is TGTGCCACCAGCGGGGGACAGAACTATGGCTACACCTTC.